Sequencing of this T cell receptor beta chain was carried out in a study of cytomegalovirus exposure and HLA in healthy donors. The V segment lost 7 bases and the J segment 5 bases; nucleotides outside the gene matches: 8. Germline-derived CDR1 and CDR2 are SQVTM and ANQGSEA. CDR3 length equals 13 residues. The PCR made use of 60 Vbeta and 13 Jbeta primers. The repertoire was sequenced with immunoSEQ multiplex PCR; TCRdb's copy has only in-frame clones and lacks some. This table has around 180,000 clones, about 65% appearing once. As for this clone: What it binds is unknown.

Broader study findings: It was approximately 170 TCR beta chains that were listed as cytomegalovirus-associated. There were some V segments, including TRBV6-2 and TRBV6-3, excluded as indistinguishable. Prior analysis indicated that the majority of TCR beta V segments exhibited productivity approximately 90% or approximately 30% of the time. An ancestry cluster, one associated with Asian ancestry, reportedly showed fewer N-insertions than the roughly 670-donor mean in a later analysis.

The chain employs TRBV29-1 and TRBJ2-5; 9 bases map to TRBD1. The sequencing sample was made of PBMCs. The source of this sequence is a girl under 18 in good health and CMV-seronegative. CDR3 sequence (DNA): TGCAGCGCCCCCGGACAGGGGTGGGAGACCCAGTACTTC. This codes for CSAPGQGWETQYF.